These 13 T cell receptor beta chains originate from one sample sequenced in a study of human T cells and chemical hapten exposure. TCRdb fed the 5' RACE reads into MiXCR, producing one record per CDR3 protein. The table lists tens of thousands of distinct CDR3 sequences, under 10% of them singletons. Whole blood, unfractionated, served as the material for total RNA extraction. The receptors here all came from a male donor in good health.

This clonotype was seen repeatedly, ten times or more. The chain recombines TRBV7-9 with TRBJ1-1, with D unresolved. This CDR3 is 11 amino acids long. V lost 8 bases and J lost 4, with 8 bases in between. The germline V gene encodes CDR1 SEHNR and CDR2 FQNEAQ (reference sequence). The CDR3 DNA follows: TGTGCCAGCGGTGGTGCCACTGAAGCTTTCTTT. The encoded protein is CASGGATEAFF.

This clonotype was seen many times. The gene calls are TRBV7-3 and TRBJ2-1; D is possibly TRBD1 or TRBD2 (5 bases each). Per germline, CDR1 SGHTA and CDR2 FQGTGA. V was pared by 5 bases and J by 10 bases, with 15 bases between. This CDR3 region has 13 residues. In nucleotides, the CDR3 is TGTGCCAGCAGCCCCTCACGGGACGGCGAGCAGTTCTTC. Its protein is CASSPSRDGEQFF.

V and J are TRBV7-2 and TRBJ2-3, with D maybe TRBD2 (5 bases). V was clipped by 5 bases and J by 2 bases, with 14 bases between them. The length of the CDR3 is 15 residues. CDR1 SGHTA and CDR2 FQGNSA come from the germline V gene. The DNA for the CDR3 is TGTGCCAGCAGCACCCACTCGAGGGACACAGATACGCAGTATTTT. It specifies CASSTHSRDTDTQYF.

The chain employs TRBV13 and TRBJ1-1; 7 nucleotides match TRBD1. The CDR3 consists of 15 residues. V dropped 4 bases and J dropped 5; count of bases not matched to a gene: 10. Germline-derived CDR1 and CDR2 are PRHDT and FYEKMQ (reference sequence). CDR3 sequence (DNA): TGTGCCAGCAGCTCCCTCGCCAGGGGGGAGACTGAAGCTTTCTTT. Its protein product is CASSSLARGETEAFF.

This clonotype appeared a few times. The chain is built from TRBV20-1 and TRBJ2-6; possible D gene TRBD1, 5 bases. Germline CDR1 is DFQATT and CDR2 is SNEGSKA (reference sequence). V lost 3 bases, J lost 3 bases, and 12 bases lay in between. The CDR3 runs to 15 residues. CDR3 in amino acids: CSASRGGSGANVLTF. As DNA, the CDR3 is TGCAGTGCTAGTAGGGGTGGTAGTGGGGCCAACGTCCTGACTTTC.

There are a few counts of this clonotype. This rearrangement joins TRBV7-9 to TRBJ1-1; possible D gene TRBD1, 6 bases. V dropped 5 bases and J dropped 8 bases, with 12 bases sitting between them. Germline CDR1 is SEHNR and CDR2 is FQNEAQ (reference sequence). The CDR3 covers 12 residues. In DNA, the CDR3 is TGTGCCAGCAGCCCCCGGACAGAAGAAGCTTTCTTT. As protein: CASSPRTEEAFF.

The rearrangement uses TRBV5-6 and TRBJ1-5; D may be TRBD1 (5 bases). Germline CDR1 and CDR2: SGHDT and YYEEEE. CDR3 length equals 19 residues. The V gene lost 1 base and the J gene lost 2 bases, with 22 bases spanning the gap. The CDR3 nucleotides read TGTGCCAGCAGCTTGTCCCCGGGACGAGGGGCTGGGGGCAATCAGCCCCAGCATTTT. This translates into CASSLSPGRGAGGNQPQHF.

The chain couples TRBV5-1 to TRBJ1-1; D gene unclear. V was trimmed by 0 bases and J by 0 bases, leaving 12 bases between them. The CDR3 totals 16 residues. Germline V gives CDR1 SGHRS, CDR2 YFSETQ. This chain's CDR3 is CASSLAVQSMNTEAFF. CDR3 nucleotides: TGCGCCAGCAGCTTGGCCGTCCAGAGCATGAACACTGAAGCTTTCTTT.

This clonotype was detected only a few times. The V and J genes are TRBV3-1 and TRBJ2-5; no clear D. CDR3 length: 12 amino acids. V lost 0 bases, J lost 5 bases, and 4 bases lay in between. Per the germline V gene, CDR1 is LGHDT and CDR2 is YNNKEL (reference sequence). CDR3 loop: CASSQDLETQYF. The CDR3 region has the DNA TGTGCCAGCAGCCAAGATCTTGAGACCCAGTACTTC.

This clonotype was counted ten times or more. The chain joins TRBV20-1 to TRBJ1-2; the match to TRBD1 covers 12 bases. CDR1 is DFQATT and CDR2 is SNEGSKA in the germline V gene (reference sequence). This CDR3 comprises 17 residues. The junction had 12 bases not matched to a gene; V was cut back by 0 bases and J by 7 bases. CDR3 protein: CSARDGTGGAKMTGYTF. For the CDR3, the DNA is TGCAGTGCTAGAGACGGGACAGGGGGCGCAAAGATGACTGGCTACACCTTC.

In this sample, this clonotype turned up a few times. The gene calls are TRBV20-1 and TRBJ2-7; 11 positions match TRBD2. This CDR3 has 15 residues. The germline CDR1 and CDR2 sequences are DFQATT and SNEGSKA (reference sequence). J was trimmed by 1 base and V by 5 bases; bases with no gene match: 7. The DNA of the CDR3 is TGCAGTGCTGCTTCTAGCGGGAGGCGTTCCTACGAGCAGTACTTC. Encoded protein: CSAASSGRRSYEQYF.

This clonotype was counted between two and nine times. The CDR3 spells CASSGLGLADPGTQYF. The CDR3 bases are TGTGCCAGCAGTGGATTGGGACTAGCGGACCCGGGGACCCAGTACTTC. This rearrangement joins TRBV6-5 to TRBJ2-5, with 11 bases matching TRBD2. Looked up from germline, CDR1 is MNHEY and CDR2 is SVGAGI. V shed 5 bases, J shed 7 bases, and the junction held 12 bases outside the gene matches. The CDR3 is 16 amino acids.

The chain joins TRBV2 to TRBJ2-5; D gene ambiguous. With 2 bases removed from V and 0 bases from J, the gap between germline ends came to 4 bases. In germline, CDR1 is SNHLY, CDR2 FYNNEI. The CDR3 contains 13 residues. In DNA, the CDR3 is TGTGCCAGCAGTGAACACAACCAAGAGACCCAGTACTTC. Protein sequence: CASSEHNQETQYF. The variable domain in full, completed from reference TRBV2 and TRBJ2-5, reads EPEVTQTPSHQVTQMGQEVILRCVPISNHLYFYWYRQILGQKVEFLVSFYNNEISEKSEIFDDQFSVERPDGSNFTLKIRSTKLEDSAMYFCASSEHNQETQYFGPGTRLLVL.